This T cell receptor (beta chain) is from a study of OX40 agonist ivuxolimab in advanced cancers. Study outcomes and limitations: Relative to CD4+, CD8+ T cells held more expanded clones on average. Clonal expansion was among the lowest in partial responders at 0.1-3.0 mg/kg, especially CD8+. Among the nonresponders, some also had low normalized T-cell clonal expansion.

The CDR3 has 15 amino acids. Germline CDR1 MDHEN, CDR2 SYDVKM. Trimming removed 5 bases from V and 8 bases from J; junction bases left unmatched: 10. The sampling schedule covered blood at baseline, cycle 4 day 1, and cycle 7 day 1. This clone has only one observation. Its antigen is undetermined. Libraries were prepared by immunoSEQ multiplex PCR; TCRdb keeps only in-frame clonotypes and omits some of them. Of some 80,000 clones in the sample, just over 85% were seen once. The source is an adult with an advanced solid tumor such as melanoma, head and neck, liver or kidney cancer. The sample consisted of CD4+ or CD8+ T cells sorted from blood, taken in a trial of the OX40 agonist ivuxolimab. The chain employs TRBV28 and TRBJ1-4; TRBD1 matches 8 bases. CDR3 loop: CASSTQGARGEKLFF. In nucleotides, the CDR3 is TGTGCCAGCAGTACTCAGGGGGCGCGTGGGGAAAAACTGTTTTTT.